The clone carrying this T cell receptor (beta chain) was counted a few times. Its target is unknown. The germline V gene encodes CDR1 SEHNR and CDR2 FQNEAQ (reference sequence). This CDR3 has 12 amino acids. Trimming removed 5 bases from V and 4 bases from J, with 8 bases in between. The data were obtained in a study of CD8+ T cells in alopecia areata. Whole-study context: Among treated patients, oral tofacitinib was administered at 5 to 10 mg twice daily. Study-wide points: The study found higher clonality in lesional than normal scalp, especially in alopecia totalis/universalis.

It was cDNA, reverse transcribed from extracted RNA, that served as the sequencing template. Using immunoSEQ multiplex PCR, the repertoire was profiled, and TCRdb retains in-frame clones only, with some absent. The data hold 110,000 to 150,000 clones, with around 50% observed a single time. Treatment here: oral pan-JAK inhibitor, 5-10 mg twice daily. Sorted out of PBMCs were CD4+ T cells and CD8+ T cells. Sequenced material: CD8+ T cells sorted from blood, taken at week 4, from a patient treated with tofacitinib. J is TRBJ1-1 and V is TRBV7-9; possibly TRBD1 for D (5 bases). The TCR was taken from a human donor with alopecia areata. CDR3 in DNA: TGTGCCAGCAGCCGGGGGGGCACTGAAGCTTTCTTT. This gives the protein CASSRGGTEAFF.